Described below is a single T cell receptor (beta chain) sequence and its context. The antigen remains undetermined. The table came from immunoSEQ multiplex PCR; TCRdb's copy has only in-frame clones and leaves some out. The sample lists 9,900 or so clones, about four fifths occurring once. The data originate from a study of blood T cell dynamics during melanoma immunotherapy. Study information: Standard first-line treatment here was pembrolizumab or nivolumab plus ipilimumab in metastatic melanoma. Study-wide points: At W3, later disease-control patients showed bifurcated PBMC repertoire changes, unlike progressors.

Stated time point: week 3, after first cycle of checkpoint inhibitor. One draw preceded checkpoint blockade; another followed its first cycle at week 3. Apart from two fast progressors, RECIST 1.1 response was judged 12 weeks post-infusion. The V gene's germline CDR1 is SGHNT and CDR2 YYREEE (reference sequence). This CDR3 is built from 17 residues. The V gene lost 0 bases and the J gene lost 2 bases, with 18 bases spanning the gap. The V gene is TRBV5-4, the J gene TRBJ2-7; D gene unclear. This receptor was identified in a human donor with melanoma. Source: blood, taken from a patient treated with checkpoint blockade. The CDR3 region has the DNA TGTGCCAGCAGCTTGGCCGGGCCAGAGTATTTTCCCTACGAGCAGTACTTC. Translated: CASSLAGPEYFPYEQYF. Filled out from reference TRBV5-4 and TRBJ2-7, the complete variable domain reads ETGVTQSPTHLIKTRGQQVTLRCSSQSGHNTVSWYQQALGQGPQFIFQYYREEENGRGNFPPRFSGLQFPNYSSELNVNALELDDSALYLCASSLAGPEYFPYEQYFGPGTRLTVT.